These 21 T cell receptor beta chains were all obtained from the same sample, sequenced in a study of cytomegalovirus exposure and HLA in healthy donors. 60 Vbeta and 13 Jbeta primers were used in PCR. The method was immunoSEQ multiplex PCR; TCRdb's version includes in-frame clones alone and lacks a portion of them. Of roughly 80,000 clones in the sample, roughly 69% are singletons; the top ten hold 6.5% to 7.5%. The sample taken for sequencing was PBMCs. These receptors were taken from a woman in her 50s in good health and CMV-seropositive.

CDR3 DNA: TGCGCCAGCAGCTCCGGGACAGGGGTTGCATTGGACTACGAGCAGTACTTC. Protein product: CASSSGTGVALDYEQYF. V and J are TRBV5-1 and TRBJ2-7; TRBD1 matches 10 bases. Per the germline V gene, CDR1 is SGHRS and CDR2 is YFSETQ. The ends lost 3 bases at V and 3 bases at J; junction bases unmatched: 12. This CDR3 has 17 amino acids.

J is TRBJ1-1 and V is TRBV7-9; no clear D. This CDR3 is 13 amino acids long. The germline CDR1 and CDR2 sequences are SEHNR and FQNEAQ (reference sequence). V was cut by 1 base and J by 1 base, with 4 bases left in between. The CDR3 DNA follows: TGTGCCAGCAGCTTAGTCAGGAACACTGAAGCTTTCTTT. Its translation is CASSLVRNTEAFF.

This sequence joins TRBV28 and TRBJ1-1, with 7 bases aligning to TRBD1. The germline V gene encodes CDR1 MDHEN and CDR2 SYDVKM. The CDR3 has 14 amino acids. V lost 6 bases and J lost 7; bases outside the gene matches: 11. CDR3 DNA: TGTGCCAGCAGGGGGGGACAGTACAACTTTGAAGCTTTCTTT. The encoded protein is CASRGGQYNFEAFF.

The chain is built from TRBV2 and TRBJ1-6; D may be TRBD1 (6 bases). The CDR3 has 15 residues. Germline-derived CDR1 and CDR2 are SNHLY and FYNNEI. The germline V and J ends were trimmed by 7 bases and 2 bases, with 12 bases remaining between them. The CDR3 bases are TGTGCCAGCAACGACCAGGGGACCTATAATTCACCCCTCCACTTT. Protein product: CASNDQGTYNSPLHF. Based on the CDR3 plus reference TRBV2 and TRBJ1-6, the full variable domain is EPEVTQTPSHQVTQMGQEVILRCVPISNHLYFYWYRQILGQKVEFLVSFYNNEISEKSEIFDDQFSVERPDGSNFTLKIRSTKLEDSAMYFCASNDQGTYNSPLHFGNGTRLTVT.

The rearrangement uses TRBV9 and TRBJ2-3; 9 bases agree with TRBD1. From germline, CDR1 is SGDLS and CDR2 YYNGEE. This CDR3 contains 17 residues. With V trimmed by 4 bases and J by 3 bases, 12 bases remained unmatched. The CDR3 DNA reads as TGTGCCAGCAGCTTCACTCCGGGACAGGGAATAACAGATACGCAGTATTTT. Translation gives CASSFTPGQGITDTQYF.

The chain is built from TRBV6-1 and TRBJ1-5; 8 nucleotides agree with TRBD1. V was clipped by 1 base and J by 7 bases; unmatched bases: 6. The CDR3 extends over 15 amino acids. Germline V CDR1 and CDR2: MNHNS, SASEGT. This chain's CDR3 is CASSEGAGGRQPQHF. As DNA, the CDR3 is TGTGCCAGCAGTGAAGGGGCAGGGGGCCGGCAGCCCCAGCATTTT.

The CDR3 nucleotides are TGTGCCAGCAGCCCGACAGGGGATGGGGCTAATGAAAAACTGTTTTTT. Its protein product is CASSPTGDGANEKLFF. V gene TRBV28 combines with J gene TRBJ1-4; 8 bases match TRBD1. The CDR3 totals 16 residues. Trimming cost V 6 bases and J 3 bases; bases outside gene matches: 9. Germline values: CDR1 MDHEN, CDR2 SYDVKM.

The rearrangement uses TRBV10-3 and TRBJ1-5; D is possibly TRBD1 (5 bases). Germline loops: CDR1 ENHRY, CDR2 SYGVKD. The CDR3 runs to 13 residues. V lost 3 bases, J lost 7 bases, and 10 bases lay in between. As DNA, the CDR3 is TGTGCCATCAGTGAACAGGTTTCCCAGCCCCAGCATTTT. It encodes CAISEQVSQPQHF.

The rearrangement joins TRBV15 to TRBJ2-3; D is undetermined. This CDR3 comprises 14 residues. Looked up from germline, CDR1 is LNHNV and CDR2 is YYDKDF (reference sequence). Deletions cut 7 bases from V and 6 bases from J, with 17 bases between. The CDR3: CATNPSIQWDTQYF. DNA for the CDR3: TGTGCCACCAACCCGTCCATCCAGTGGGATACGCAGTATTTT.

The chain is built from TRBV5-6 and TRBJ1-4; no definite D call. The CDR3 is made up of 14 amino acids. Looked up from germline, CDR1 is SGHDT and CDR2 is YYEEEE. The V end lost 0 bases, the J end lost 5 bases, and 8 bases lay between the germline ends. The CDR3 nucleotides are TGTGCCAGCAGCTTGGCCGGAGGCAATGAAAAACTGTTTTTT. It translates to CASSLAGGNEKLFF.

This clone was seen more than once but under ten times. The chain couples TRBV5-1 to TRBJ2-1; 7 nucleotides line up with TRBD2. J was trimmed by 6 bases and V by 4 bases; bases with no gene match: 13. The CDR3 consists of 16 residues. Looked up from germline, CDR1 is SGHRS and CDR2 is YFSETQ. The CDR3 nucleotides read TGCGCCAGCAGCCCTGGGGGGGATGGAGCAATCAATGAGCAGTTCTTC. Its protein is CASSPGGDGAINEQFF.

V and J are TRBV11-3 and TRBJ2-2; no reliable D call. This CDR3 region has 14 residues. Per germline, CDR1 SGHNT and CDR2 YENEEA. V gave up 0 bases and J gave up 6 bases, with 8 bases separating them. The CDR3 DNA reads as TGTGCCAGCAGCTTAGAGACAAACTCCGGGGAGCTGTTTTTT. Its translation is CASSLETNSGELFF.

DNA of the CDR3: TGTGCCAGCAGCTTAGCGCGGATCGCTGAAGCTTTCTTT. Its translation is CASSLARIAEAFF. This chain links TRBV7-2 with TRBJ1-1; D uncertain. The CDR3 is 13 residues long. Germline V gives CDR1 SGHTA, CDR2 FQGNSA. V gave up 0 bases and J gave up 6 bases, with 8 bases separating them.

The rearrangement uses TRBV27 and TRBJ1-2; 7 bases line up with TRBD1. CDR3 size: 14 residues. CDR1 and CDR2 (germline): MNHEY, SMNVEV (reference sequence). J lost 8 bases, V lost 3 bases, and 9 bases had no gene match. This CDR3 reads CASSFLGQEGGYTF. The CDR3 DNA sequence: TGTGCCAGCAGTTTCCTCGGACAGGAGGGAGGCTACACCTTC.

The chain carries TRBV5-1 and TRBJ2-2; 8 bases are shared with TRBD1. The ends lost 0 bases at V and 8 bases at J; junction bases unmatched: 9. Germline values: CDR1 SGHRS, CDR2 YFSETQ. CDR3 length: 16 amino acids. CDR3 sequence (DNA): TGCGCCAGCAGCTTGGCCGCAGGGGGCAGACCAGGGGAGCTGTTTTTT. Translating gives CASSLAAGGRPGELFF.

This sequence joins TRBV10-1 and TRBJ1-2; TRBD1 matches 10 bases. The CDR3 is 16 amino acids. Germline-derived CDR1 and CDR2 are WNHNN and SYGVQD (reference sequence). Trimming cost V 2 bases and J 4 bases; bases outside gene matches: 7. CDR3 DNA sequence: TGCGCCAGCAGTGAGACTCGGACAGGGGGACCCTATGGCTACACCTTC. Translation: CASSETRTGGPYGYTF.

The chain combines TRBV5-6 with TRBJ2-1; TRBD2 aligns across 15 bases. The V gene end was trimmed by 4 bases and the J gene end by 6 bases; junction bases not matched to a gene: 8. Germline V gene sequence: CDR1 SGHDT, CDR2 YYEEEE. The CDR3 spans 17 residues. This CDR3 is CASSQGLAGGKVNEQFF. The CDR3 nucleotides are TGTGCCAGCAGCCAGGGACTAGCGGGGGGTAAGGTCAATGAGCAGTTCTTC.

The chain uses TRBV11-1 and TRBJ1-6; D is unresolved. V was clipped by 1 base and J by 7 bases, with 8 bases between them. Germline V gene lookup returns CDR1 SGHAT and CDR2 FQDESV (reference sequence). CDR3 length: 14 amino acids. CDR3 coding DNA: TGTGCCAGCAGCTTAGAATCGGGGAATTCACCCCTCCACTTT. It is translated as CASSLESGNSPLHF.

This clone appeared a few times. V is TRBV5-1 and J is TRBJ1-2; weak D call: TRBD1 (6 bases). V lost 7 bases, J lost 0 bases, and 10 bases lay in between. CDR3 length: 13 residues. Looked up from germline, CDR1 is SGHRS and CDR2 is YFSETQ. In nucleotides, the CDR3 is TGCGCCAGCCAACAGGGAGCTAACTATGGCTACACCTTC. Translated: CASQQGANYGYTF.

This clone was counted a single time. This chain joins TRBV6-5 and TRBJ2-1; maybe TRBD2 (5 bases). Trimming stripped 4 bases from V and 4 bases from J, with 14 bases between. CDR1 is MNHEY and CDR2 is SVGAGI in the germline V gene. The CDR3 consists of 15 residues. CDR3 loop: CASSFGLPGYNEQFF. The CDR3 bases are TGTGCCAGCAGTTTCGGACTCCCGGGTTACAATGAGCAGTTCTTC.

The chain has TRBV7-2 and TRBJ1-1, with D tentatively TRBD1 (5 bases). Germline-derived CDR1 and CDR2 are SGHTA and FQGNSA. Trimming removed 5 bases at V and 6 bases at J, with 13 bases between. The CDR3 spans 13 residues. The CDR3 nucleotides are TGTGCCAGCAGCAGTAACAGGCAGCCTGAAGCTTTCTTT. The encoded protein is CASSSNRQPEAFF.